This TCR beta chain stems from a study of cytomegalovirus exposure and HLA in healthy donors. This clone was recorded only once. As yet, its antigen is unknown. The CDR3 has 12 residues. Germline assignment: CDR1 KGHSH and CDR2 LQKENI. General observations from the study: TCR beta V- and J-gene trimming, according to a later analysis, was linked to a missense DCLRE1C variant. Among TCR beta chains of equal frequency, HLA-associated ones were more clonally expanded in a later analysis.

PCR used 60 Vbeta primers and 13 Jbeta primers. Data came from immunoSEQ multiplex PCR; TCRdb stores just in-frame clones and leaves some out. The data show about 150,000 clones, approximately 80% seen once. The source is a man aged 25-45 years in good health and CMV-seropositive. Sequencing input: PBMCs. V is TRBV18 and J is TRBJ2-5; perhaps TRBD2 as D (5 bases). The better agreement between TRBJ2-7 and the DNA end casts doubt on the J call. The CDR3 protein is CASSPGVGEQYF. CDR3 DNA: TGTGCCAGCTCCCCCGGGGTGGGCGAGCAGTACTTC.